The 10 T cell receptor beta chains below come from one sample, sequenced in a study of CD8+CD57+ T cells in acquired aplastic anemia. TCR beta VDJ combinations and CDR3 sequences were profiled from genomic DNA. TCRdb independently ran MiXCR on the reads; one entry per CDR3 protein. The sample lists around 400,000 distinct CDR3 sequences, 55% to 75% seen once, with approximately 3.9% in the top ten. Sample: sorted CD4+, CD8+, or CD8+CD57+ T cells (not recorded which) from PBMCs. The receptors originated from a human donor in good health, serving as a control.

This clonotype was picked up many times. This sequence joins TRBV29-1 and TRBJ1-1; 9 bases line up with TRBD1. Germline lookup yields CDR1 SQVTM and CDR2 ANQGSEA. J lost 6 bases, V lost 6 bases, and 5 bases had no gene match. The CDR3 extends over 12 amino acids. CDR3 sequence (DNA): TGCAGCGTGGACAGGGGCCCCTCTGAAGCTTTCTTT. Translating gives CSVDRGPSEAFF.

A remark on this clonotype: A much larger clone sits a single nucleotide away, making a read error possible. The rearrangement uses TRBV12-3 or TRBV12-4 and TRBJ2-1, with 8 bases fitting TRBD1. The CDR3 spans 15 residues. CDR3 region: CVSSFGQGANNEQFF. The CDR3 DNA reads as TGTGTCAGCAGTTTCGGGCAGGGGGCTAACAATGAGCAGTTCTTC.

This clonotype came up many times. The chain is built from TRBV2 and TRBJ1-6; D might be TRBD1 (5 bases). Germline V lookup: CDR1 SNHLY, CDR2 FYNNEI. Deletions cut 4 bases from V and 7 bases from J, with 11 bases between. The CDR3 has 14 amino acids. The chain's CDR3 is CASSGSGRNSPLHF. The CDR3 DNA is TGTGCCAGCAGTGGTTCGGGGCGAAATTCACCCCTCCACTTT.

As to this clonotype: One base away lies a much larger clone, so this may be a sequencing read error. The V call is TRBV24-1, the J call TRBJ1-2, with no clear D. Between the trimmed V and J ends, which lost 11 bases and 4 bases, there was a span of 19 bases. The CDR3 contains 14 residues. Germline CDR1 reads KGHDR; CDR2 reads SFDVKD. CDR3 protein: CASSQDWGIYGYTF. The CDR3 nucleotides are TGTGCCAGCAGCCAAGATTGGGGAATCTATGGCTACACCTTC.

Details on this clonotype: The junction differs from germline at one of its ends, possibly a read error. The genes are TRBV14 and TRBJ1-1, with D unclear. Per the germline V gene, CDR1 is SGHDN and CDR2 is FVKESK. The CDR3 is 13 residues long. In DNA form, the CDR3 reads TGTGCCAGCAGAAGACAAGCGAACACCGAAGCTTTCTTT. It translates to CASRRQANTEAFF.

As for this clonotype: The CDR3 does not close with the conserved phenylalanine or tryptophan, likely indicating a read error. The DNA is left out, because the CDR3 cannot be placed on it with certainty; the CDR3 is given as TCRdb lists it. This chain connects TRBV9 to TRBJ2-3. The CDR3 totals 12 residues, both ends included. Looked up from germline, CDR1 is SGDLS and CDR2 is YYNGEE. CDR3: CASSRILEAETL.

The sample holds a few counts of this clonotype. Sequence at one end of the junction differs from germline and may be a read error. The chain couples TRBV6-6 to TRBJ1-1; a weak D match, TRBD1 (5 bases). Germline V gene lookup returns CDR1 MNHNY and CDR2 SVGAGI (reference sequence). The CDR3 runs 13 residues. In nucleotides, the CDR3 is TGTGCCAGCAAAAGGACTAGGGGAACTGAAGCTTCCTTT. Translation gives CASKRTRGTEASF.

With regard to this clonotype: A read error may account for a junction end that differs from germline. The V and J genes are TRBV7-9 and TRBJ1-1; D is uncertain. The CDR3 sequence is 14 residues long. In germline, CDR1 is SEHNR, CDR2 FQNEAQ (reference sequence). DNA of the CDR3: TGTGCCGGCAGTTTAGCTGCGGGGAACACTGGAGCTTTCTTT. The encoded protein is CAGSLAAGNTGAFF.

Notes on this clonotype: Relative to the germline gene, one junction end is altered; a read error may explain this. The rearrangement joins TRBV7-8 to TRBJ2-7; 7 bases match TRBD1. The CDR3 spans 14 residues. The germline V gene encodes CDR1 SGHVS and CDR2 FQNEAQ. The DNA for the CDR3 is TGTGCCAGAAGCTCCCCGGGACAGTTCGGCGAGCAGTACTTC. It translates to CARSSPGQFGEQYF.

The V and J genes are TRBV5-5 and TRBJ2-1; D ambiguous. CDR3 length: 15 amino acids. CDR1 is SGHKS, CDR2 YYEKEE, per germline (reference sequence). V lost 3 bases to trimming and J lost 0 bases, with 10 bases between them. The CDR3 nucleotides are TGTGCCAGCAGCTGGAAGGAACGCTCCTACAATGAGCAGTTCTTC. As protein: CASSWKERSYNEQFF.